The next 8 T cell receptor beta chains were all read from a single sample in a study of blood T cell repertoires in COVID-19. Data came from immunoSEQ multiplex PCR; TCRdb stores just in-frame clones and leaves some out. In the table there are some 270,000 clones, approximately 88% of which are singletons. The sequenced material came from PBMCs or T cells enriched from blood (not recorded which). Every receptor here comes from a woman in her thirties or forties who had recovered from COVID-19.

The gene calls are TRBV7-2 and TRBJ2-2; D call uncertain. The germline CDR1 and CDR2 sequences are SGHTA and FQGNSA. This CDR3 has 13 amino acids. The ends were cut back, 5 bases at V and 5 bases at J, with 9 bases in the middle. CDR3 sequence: CASSPSPTGELFF. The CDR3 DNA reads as TGTGCCAGCAGCCCTAGTCCTACCGGGGAGCTGTTTTTT.

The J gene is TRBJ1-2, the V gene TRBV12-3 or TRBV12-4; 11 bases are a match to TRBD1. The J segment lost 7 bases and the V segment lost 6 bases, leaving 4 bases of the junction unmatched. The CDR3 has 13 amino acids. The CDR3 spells CASSRTGGLGYTF. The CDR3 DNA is TGTGCCAGCAGCCGGACAGGGGGCCTTGGCTACACCTTC.

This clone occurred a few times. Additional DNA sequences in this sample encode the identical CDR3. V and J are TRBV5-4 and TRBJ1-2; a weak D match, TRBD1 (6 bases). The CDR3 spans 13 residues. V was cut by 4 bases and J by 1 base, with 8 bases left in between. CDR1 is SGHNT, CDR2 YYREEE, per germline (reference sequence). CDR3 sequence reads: CASSPDSNYGYTF. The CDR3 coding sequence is TGTGCCAGCAGCCCGGACAGTAACTATGGCTACACCTTC.

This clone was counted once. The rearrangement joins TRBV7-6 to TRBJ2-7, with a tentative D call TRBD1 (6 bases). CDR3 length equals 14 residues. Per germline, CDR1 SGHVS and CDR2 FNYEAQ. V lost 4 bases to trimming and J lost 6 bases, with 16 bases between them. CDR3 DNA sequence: TGTGCCAGCAGCTCCGACCCCCTCAGGGGCGAGCAGTACTTC. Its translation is CASSSDPLRGEQYF.

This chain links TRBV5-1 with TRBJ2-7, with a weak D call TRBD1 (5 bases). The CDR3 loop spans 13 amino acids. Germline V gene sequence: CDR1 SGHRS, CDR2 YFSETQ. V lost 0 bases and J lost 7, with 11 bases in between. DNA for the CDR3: TGCGCCAGCAGCTTGGCCGAGACAGCTGAGCAGTACTTC. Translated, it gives CASSLAETAEQYF.

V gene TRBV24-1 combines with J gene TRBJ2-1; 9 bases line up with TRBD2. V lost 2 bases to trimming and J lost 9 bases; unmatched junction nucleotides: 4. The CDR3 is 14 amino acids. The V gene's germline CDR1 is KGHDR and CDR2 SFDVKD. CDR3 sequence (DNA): TGTGCCACCAGTGATTGGCGGGGGGGGCGTGAGCAGTTCTTC. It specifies CATSDWRGGREQFF.

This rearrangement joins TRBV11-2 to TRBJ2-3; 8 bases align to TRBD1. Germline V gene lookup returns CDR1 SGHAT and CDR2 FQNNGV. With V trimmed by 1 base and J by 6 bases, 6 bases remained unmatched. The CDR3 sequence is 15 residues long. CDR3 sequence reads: CASSLAQGGLDTQYF. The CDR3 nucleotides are TGTGCCAGCAGCTTAGCACAGGGGGGCCTCGATACGCAGTATTTT.

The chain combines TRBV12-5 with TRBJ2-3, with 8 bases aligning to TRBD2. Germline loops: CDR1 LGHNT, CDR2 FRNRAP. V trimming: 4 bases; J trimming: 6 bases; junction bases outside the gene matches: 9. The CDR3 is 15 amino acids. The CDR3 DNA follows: TGTGCTAGTGGTTGGTTCTCCAGCGGGAGCGATACGCAGTATTTT. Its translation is CASGWFSSGSDTQYF.